The entry that follows covers one T cell receptor (beta chain) sequence. This entry is derived from a study of cytomegalovirus exposure and HLA in healthy donors. V was pared by 4 bases and J by 8 bases, with 5 bases of the junction left unmatched. CDR3 length equals 13 residues. Germline loops: CDR1 GTSNPN, CDR2 SVGIG (reference sequence). PCR employed 60 Vbeta and 13 Jbeta primers. Clones were read by immunoSEQ multiplex PCR, and TCRdb kept only the in-frame ones, dropping some. Here the sample spans 200,000 or so clones, roughly 80% being singletons. The sample consisted of PBMCs. V and J are TRBV30 and TRBJ1-4; 9 bases are a match to TRBD1. The TCR comes from a boy aged 5-17 years in good health and CMV-seronegative. CDR3 protein: CAWKGTGREKLFF. In DNA form, the CDR3 reads TGTGCCTGGAAGGGGACAGGGCGGGAAAAACTGTTTTTT.